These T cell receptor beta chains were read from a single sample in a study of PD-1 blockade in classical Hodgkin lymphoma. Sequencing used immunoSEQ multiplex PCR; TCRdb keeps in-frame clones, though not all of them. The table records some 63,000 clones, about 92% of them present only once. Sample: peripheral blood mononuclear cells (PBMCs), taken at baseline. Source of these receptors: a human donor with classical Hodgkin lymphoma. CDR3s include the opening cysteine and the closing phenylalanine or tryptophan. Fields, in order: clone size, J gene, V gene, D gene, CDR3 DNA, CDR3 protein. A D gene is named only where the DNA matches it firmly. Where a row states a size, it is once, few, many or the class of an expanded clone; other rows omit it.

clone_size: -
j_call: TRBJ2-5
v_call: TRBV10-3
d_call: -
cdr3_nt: TGTGCCATCAGAAATCTAGCGTATCAGACCCAGTACTTC
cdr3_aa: CAIRNLAYQTQYF

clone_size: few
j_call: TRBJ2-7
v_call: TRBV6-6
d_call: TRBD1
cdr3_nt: TGTGCCAGCAGTTACTCCACCGGGACAGGCGCCTACGAGCAGTACTTC
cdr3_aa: CASSYSTGTGAYEQYF

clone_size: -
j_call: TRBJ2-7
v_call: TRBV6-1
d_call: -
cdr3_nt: TGTGCCAGCAGTGTTGCAGGGAGCTACGAGCAGTACTTC
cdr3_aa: CASSVAGSYEQYF

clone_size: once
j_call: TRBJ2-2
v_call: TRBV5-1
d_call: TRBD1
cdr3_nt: TGCGCCAGCAGCACAGGGGAGAGGACCACCGGGGAGCTGTTTTTT
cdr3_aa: CASSTGERTTGELFF

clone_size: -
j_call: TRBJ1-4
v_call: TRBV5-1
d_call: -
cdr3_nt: TGCGCCAGCAGGTTGACAGGAGGAGGCGAAAAACTGTTTTTT
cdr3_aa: CASRLTGGGEKLFF

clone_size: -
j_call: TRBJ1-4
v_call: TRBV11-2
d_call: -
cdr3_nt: TGTGCCAGCAGCCGAGGGGGGGCCGGTGAAAAACTGTTTTTT
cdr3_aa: CASSRGGAGEKLFF

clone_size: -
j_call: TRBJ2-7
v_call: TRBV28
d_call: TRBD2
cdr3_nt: TGTGCCAGCAGAGCGGGGACCTACGAGCAGTACTTC
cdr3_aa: CASRAGTYEQYF

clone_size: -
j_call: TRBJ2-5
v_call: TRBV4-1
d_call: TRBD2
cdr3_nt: TGCGCCAGCAGCCAACTAGCGGGGGTGGAGACCCAGTACTTC
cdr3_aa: CASSQLAGVETQYF

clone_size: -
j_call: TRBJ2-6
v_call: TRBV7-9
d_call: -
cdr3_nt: TGTGCCAGCGAGGCAAATGACGGCTCTGGGGCCAACGTCCTGACTTTC
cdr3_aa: CASEANDGSGANVLTF

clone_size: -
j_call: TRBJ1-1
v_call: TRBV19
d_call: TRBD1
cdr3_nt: TGTGCCAGTAGTATTAGTACGGGGACAGCGAACACTGAAGCTTTCTTT
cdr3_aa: CASSISTGTANTEAFF

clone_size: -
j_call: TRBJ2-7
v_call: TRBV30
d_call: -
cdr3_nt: TGTGCCTGGAGTGTATCTTTGGGATTCACTTACGAGCAGTACTTC
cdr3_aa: CAWSVSLGFTYEQYF

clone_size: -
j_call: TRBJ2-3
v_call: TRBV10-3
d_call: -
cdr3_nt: TGTGCCACGCGTCGGGCAGATACGCAGTATTTT
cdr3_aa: CATRRADTQYF

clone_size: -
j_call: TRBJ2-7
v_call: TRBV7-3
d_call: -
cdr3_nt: TGTGCCAGCACTGCGGGGCTGAAGTCCTACGAGCAGTACTTC
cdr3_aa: CASTAGLKSYEQYF

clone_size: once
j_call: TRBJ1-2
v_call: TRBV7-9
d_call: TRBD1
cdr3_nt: TGTGCCAGCAGCTTAGAAGGGACAGTGGGCTACACCTTC
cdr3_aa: CASSLEGTVGYTF

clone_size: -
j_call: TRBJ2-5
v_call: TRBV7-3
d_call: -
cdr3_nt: TGTGCCAGCAGCTTATTCCCCGGGTCCCAAGAGACCCAGTACTTC
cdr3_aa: CASSLFPGSQETQYF

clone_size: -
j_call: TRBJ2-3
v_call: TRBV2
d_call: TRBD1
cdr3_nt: TGTGCCAGCACCCCCGACAGGGGGTCAGATACGCAGTATTTT
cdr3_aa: CASTPDRGSDTQYF

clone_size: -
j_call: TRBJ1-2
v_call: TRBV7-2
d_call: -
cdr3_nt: TGTGCCAGCAGCATAACGCAGGGTCTGGAGTATGGCTACACCTTC
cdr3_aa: CASSITQGLEYGYTF

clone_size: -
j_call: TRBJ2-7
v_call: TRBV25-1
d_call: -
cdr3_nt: TGTGCCAGCAGTGAGGGGGGCGAGCAGTACTTC
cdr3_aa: CASSEGGEQYF

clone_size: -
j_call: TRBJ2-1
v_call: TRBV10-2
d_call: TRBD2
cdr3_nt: TGCGCCAGCAGTGGGACTAGCTCCTACAATGAGCAGTTCTTC
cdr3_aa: CASSGTSSYNEQFF

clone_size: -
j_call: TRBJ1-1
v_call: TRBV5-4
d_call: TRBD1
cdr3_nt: TGTGCCAGCAGCTCCGCAGGGGGCCAGGTTACTGAAGCTTTCTTT
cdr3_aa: CASSSAGGQVTEAFF

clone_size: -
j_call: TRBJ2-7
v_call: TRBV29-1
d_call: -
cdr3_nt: TGCAGCGTTGAAGGGACAGAAGAAGCCTCATACGAGCAGTACTTC
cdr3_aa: CSVEGTEEASYEQYF

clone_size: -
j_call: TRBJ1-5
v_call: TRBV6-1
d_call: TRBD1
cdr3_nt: TGTGCCAGCAGTTGGGACAGGGCTAGCAATCAGCCCCAGCATTTT
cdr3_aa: CASSWDRASNQPQHF

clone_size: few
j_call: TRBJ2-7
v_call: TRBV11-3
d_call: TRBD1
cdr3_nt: TGTGCCAGCAGCTTAGATAGGGGGCCCTACGAGCAGTACTTC
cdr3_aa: CASSLDRGPYEQYF

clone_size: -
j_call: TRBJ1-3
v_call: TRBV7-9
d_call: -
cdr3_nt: TGTGCCAGCAGACAGGGTGGAAACACCATATATTTT
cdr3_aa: CASRQGGNTIYF